These 28 T cell receptor beta chains share one sample of origin, sequenced in a study of beta chain features in type 1 diabetes. Study findings and constraints: All four CD4+ subsets from Type 1 diabetes patients carried moderately but significantly shorter TCRB CDR3s.

The whole isolated RNA underwent reverse transcription, so sequencing captured expressed TCRB transcripts. Method: immunoSEQ multiplex PCR; TCRdb's copy keeps in-frame clones and lacks some. The sample lists 200,000 to 300,000 clones; 20% were seen once. These receptors have no known antigen. Material for sequencing was naive CD4+ T cells from blood. The receptors were gathered from a woman between 40 and 55 years old with type 1 diabetes.

V is TRBV27 and J is TRBJ1-1; D gene ambiguous. Trimming shortened V by 7 bases and J by 0 bases, and 12 bases separated the two germline ends. The CDR3 length is 14 residues. The germline V gene encodes CDR1 MNHEY and CDR2 SMNVEV (reference sequence). The CDR3 DNA is TGTGCCAGCACCAGATCGTTCATGAACACTGAAGCTTTCTTT. Its translation: CASTRSFMNTEAFF.

This sequence joins TRBV28 and TRBJ2-4, with D possibly matching TRBD2 (6 bases). V lost 6 bases and J lost 0, with 12 bases in between. This CDR3 has 15 amino acids. The germline CDR1 and CDR2 sequences are MDHEN and SYDVKM. The CDR3 is CASRSWGVAKNIQYF. In nucleotides, the CDR3 is TGTGCCAGCAGGTCGTGGGGGGTAGCCAAAAACATTCAGTACTTC.

This clone was detected only a few times. This chain links TRBV30 with TRBJ1-2; weak D call: TRBD1 (5 bases). The germline CDR1 and CDR2 sequences are GTSNPN and SVGIG (reference sequence). This CDR3 region has 13 residues. Trimming removed 6 bases at V and 0 bases at J, with 11 bases between. CDR3 nucleotides: TGTGCCTGTGCGGGGGTTACTAACTATGGCTACACCTTC. Residues: CACAGVTNYGYTF.

J is TRBJ2-5 and V is TRBV4-1; a weak D match, TRBD2 (6 bases). The CDR3 covers 15 residues. V lost 0 bases and J lost 7, with 15 bases in between. Germline lookup yields CDR1 MGHRA and CDR2 YSYEKL. The CDR3 is CASSQDLGGRVTQYF. CDR3 nucleotides: TGCGCCAGCAGCCAAGATTTGGGGGGACGGGTGACCCAGTACTTC.

This clone has only a few counts. The chain has TRBV29-1 and TRBJ2-1; 9 nucleotides agree with TRBD1. Germline V gene sequence: CDR1 SQVTM, CDR2 ANQGSEA. The CDR3 length is 14 residues. After removal of 2 bases from V and 2 bases from J, the junction contained 1 base not matched to a gene. In DNA form, the CDR3 reads TGCAGCGTTGAAAGGGACAGGGCCTACAATGAGCAGTTCTTC. This sequence encodes CSVERDRAYNEQFF.

The chain recombines TRBV14 with TRBJ1-5; TRBD1 might be the D (5 bases). The CDR3 extends over 14 amino acids. Trimming left V 3 bases short and J 4 bases short, with 10 bases between. Germline CDR1 is SGHDN and CDR2 is FVKESK. This chain's CDR3 is CASSQYGHNQPQHF. As DNA, the CDR3 is TGTGCCAGCAGCCAGTACGGACATAATCAGCCCCAGCATTTT.

This chain's CDR3 is CASSIGERRGPTRNEQFF. As DNA, the CDR3 is TGTGCCAGTAGTATAGGGGAGAGGAGGGGGCCAACCCGTAATGAGCAGTTCTTC. The chain links TRBV19 to TRBJ2-1, with a possible D match to TRBD1 (7 bases). The CDR3 is 18 amino acids. Looked up from germline, CDR1 is LNHDA and CDR2 is SQIVND (reference sequence). V was trimmed by 1 base and J by 7 bases, leaving 23 bases between them.

The gene calls are TRBV5-4 and TRBJ2-5; the D is unclear. Germline loops: CDR1 SGHNT, CDR2 YYREEE (reference sequence). CDR3 length: 11 amino acids. V was pared by 4 bases and J by 5 bases, with 6 bases between. DNA of the CDR3: TGTGCCAGCAGCGCTCGGGAGACCCAGTACTTC. It translates to CASSARETQYF.

The chain couples TRBV27 to TRBJ2-1; tentative D call: TRBD2 (7 bases). This CDR3 has 15 amino acids. The V gene lost 7 bases and the J gene lost 4 bases, with 17 bases spanning the gap. CDR1 and CDR2 from the germline V gene are MNHEY and SMNVEV (reference sequence). CDR3 nucleotide sequence: TGTGCCAGCACACTTATGGGGGGGCAGTACAATGAGCAGTTCTTC. Translated: CASTLMGGQYNEQFF.

For the CDR3, the DNA is TGCGCCAGCAGCCGGGACAGGGAAGATACGCAGTATTTT. Translated: CASSRDREDTQYF. This sequence joins TRBV5-1 and TRBJ2-3; 9 bases agree with TRBD1. The CDR3 length is 13 residues. Germline CDR1 reads SGHRS; CDR2 reads YFSETQ. Germline trimming cut 4 bases from V and 5 bases from J; bases unmatched to any gene: 2.

This clone appeared a few times. V and J are TRBV11-2 and TRBJ2-3, with a weak D call TRBD1 (6 bases). Looked up from germline, CDR1 is SGHAT and CDR2 is FQNNGV. The V end was cut by 6 bases, the J end by 2 bases, with 12 bases between. The CDR3 spans 14 residues. The CDR3 here is CASSRRGFTDTQYF. In nucleotides, the CDR3 is TGTGCCAGCAGTCGCAGGGGTTTCACAGATACGCAGTATTTT.

As to this clone: At one end the junction does not follow the germline gene, possibly because of a read error. The chain uses TRBV10-3 and TRBJ2-2; perhaps TRBD1 as D (6 bases). Germline CDR1 is ENHRY and CDR2 is SYGVKD. This CDR3 has 13 residues. Written as DNA, the CDR3 is TGTGCCACCAGTTGGGACATGCCCGGGGAGCTGTTTTTT. Its translation is CATSWDMPGELFF.

The chain links TRBV30 to TRBJ1-1; D remains unclear. Germline values: CDR1 GTSNPN, CDR2 SVGIG (reference sequence). This CDR3 is 13 amino acids long. V lost 3 bases, J lost 1 base, and 9 bases lay in between. The CDR3 sequence: CAWSRNRNTEAFF. Here the CDR3 DNA reads TGTGCCTGGAGCCGCAACAGGAACACTGAAGCTTTCTTT.

The CDR3 sequence is CASSPGHSGANVLTF. For the CDR3, the DNA is TGTGCCAGCAGTCCCGGACACTCTGGGGCCAACGTCCTGACTTTC. The gene calls are TRBV28 and TRBJ2-6, with D possibly being TRBD1 (5 bases). Germline assignment: CDR1 MDHEN and CDR2 SYDVKM. V was trimmed by 5 bases and J by 0 bases, leaving 8 bases between them. CDR3 size: 15 residues.

In its sample, this clone was seen a few times. This chain links TRBV5-6 with TRBJ2-7; 7 nucleotides line up with TRBD1. The CDR3 runs to 13 residues. The germline V gene has CDR1 SGHDT and CDR2 YYEEEE. V lost 7 bases and J lost 2; bases outside the gene matches: 6. This CDR3 is CASFRTGAYEQYF. The CDR3 coding sequence is TGTGCCAGCTTCAGGACAGGAGCCTACGAGCAGTACTTC.

A few counts support this clone. This chain links TRBV11-1 with TRBJ1-1; D is undetermined. The CDR3 length is 13 residues. The germline gives CDR1 SGHAT, CDR2 FQDESV (reference sequence). With 3 bases removed from V and 1 base from J, the gap between germline ends came to 6 bases. CDR3 sequence reads: CASSFGENTEAFF. As DNA, the CDR3 is TGTGCCAGCAGCTTCGGTGAGAACACTGAAGCTTTCTTT.

This chain links TRBV9 with TRBJ2-7, with D unresolved. The CDR3 has 15 amino acids. Germline V gene data show CDR1 as SGDLS and CDR2 as YYNGEE. The V gene lost 0 bases and the J gene lost 2 bases, with 12 bases spanning the gap. In nucleotides, the CDR3 is TGTGCCAGCAGCGTAGGAGTATTACCGGCCTACGAGCAGTACTTC. It specifies CASSVGVLPAYEQYF.

This chain links TRBV9 with TRBJ2-5; D possibly corresponds to TRBD1 (6 bases). CDR3 size: 15 residues. Germline lookup yields CDR1 SGDLS and CDR2 YYNGEE. V was cut by 2 bases and J by 1 base, with 12 bases left in between. CDR3 amino acids: CASSVGLGGQETQYF. CDR3 nucleotides: TGTGCCAGCAGCGTGGGGCTAGGGGGCCAAGAGACCCAGTACTTC.

The rearrangement links TRBV5-8 to TRBJ2-1, with 9 bases matching TRBD1. Germline trimming cut 0 bases from V and 6 bases from J; bases unmatched to any gene: 4. This CDR3 region has 15 residues. Germline CDR1 is SGHTS and CDR2 is YDEGEE. This CDR3 reads CASSLGDRAFNEQFF. For the CDR3, the DNA is TGTGCCAGCAGCTTGGGGGACAGGGCTTTCAATGAGCAGTTCTTC.

This clone came up a few times. V gene TRBV7-2 combines with J gene TRBJ2-5; D is undetermined. The germline V gene has CDR1 SGHTA and CDR2 FQGNSA. CDR3 length: 14 residues. V was shortened by 2 bases and J by 0 bases, with 7 bases between the two germline ends. In DNA form, the CDR3 reads TGTGCCAGCAGCTTATGGCTAGACCAAGAGACCCAGTACTTC. It encodes CASSLWLDQETQYF.

This clone was observed a few times. The J gene is TRBJ1-1, the V gene TRBV7-9; D call uncertain. This CDR3 has 14 residues. Germline lookup yields CDR1 SEHNR and CDR2 FQNEAQ (reference sequence). V was clipped by 5 bases and J by 6 bases, with 16 bases between them. The CDR3 DNA follows: TGTGCCAGCAGCCCCCACGGCGGGATCCCTGAAGCTTTCTTT. Its protein is CASSPHGGIPEAFF.

The CDR3 region is CASSLGYGGQWTYEQYF. The CDR3 nucleotides read TGTGCCAGCAGTTTAGGGTATGGAGGACAGTGGACCTACGAGCAGTACTTC. This chain joins TRBV28 and TRBJ2-7; the D gene is possibly TRBD1 (6 bases). This CDR3 comprises 17 residues. CDR1 and CDR2 (germline): MDHEN, SYDVKM. V was trimmed by 2 bases and J by 2 bases, leaving 19 bases between them. Using reference TRBV28 and TRBJ2-7 for the parts outside the CDR3, the full variable domain is DVKVTQSSRYLVKRTGEKVFLECVQDMDHENMFWYRQDPGLGLRLIYFSYDVKMKEKGDIPEGYSVSREKKERFSLILESASTNQTSMYLCASSLGYGGQWTYEQYFGPGTRLTVT.

This clone turned up a few times. The same CDR3 also results from other DNA sequences found in this sample. The chain joins TRBV7-2 to TRBJ2-1; 15 bases agree with TRBD2. Germline-derived CDR1 and CDR2 are SGHTA and FQGNSA. There are 15 residues in the CDR3. With V trimmed by 5 bases and J by 9 bases, 5 bases remained unmatched. CDR3 nucleotide sequence: TGTGCCAGCAGCCCGGGACTAGCGGGAGGAGGTGAGCAGTTCTTC. It codes for CASSPGLAGGGEQFF.

For the CDR3, the DNA is TGCGCCAGCAGCGCATCGGACATTAACTATGGCTACACCTTC. Protein sequence: CASSASDINYGYTF. The chain is built from TRBV5-1 and TRBJ1-2, with a possible D match to TRBD1 (5 bases). CDR3 length: 14 residues. In germline, CDR1 is SGHRS, CDR2 YFSETQ. Trimming removed 4 bases from V and 1 base from J, with 11 bases in between.

The V call is TRBV30, the J call TRBJ1-3; D is unclear. The CDR3 runs to 15 residues. The V gene lost 3 bases and the J gene lost 0 bases, with 12 bases spanning the gap. Germline V lookup: CDR1 GTSNPN, CDR2 SVGIG (reference sequence). The CDR3 sequence is CAWRIRSRSGNTIYF. The CDR3 DNA reads as TGTGCCTGGAGGATAAGGAGCCGCTCTGGAAACACCATATATTTT. The whole variable domain, filled in from reference TRBV30 and TRBJ1-3, reads SQTIHQWPATLVQPVGSPLSLECTVEGTSNPNLYWYRQAAGRGLQLLFYSVGIGQISSEVPQNLSASRPQDRQFILSSKKLLLSDSGFYLCAWRIRSRSGNTIYFGEGSWLTVV.

This sequence joins TRBV5-1 and TRBJ2-5, with D possibly being TRBD1 (5 bases). Germline CDR1 reads SGHRS; CDR2 reads YFSETQ. This CDR3 has 15 amino acids. V was pared by 0 bases and J by 4 bases, with 13 bases between. The CDR3 here is CASSLEAGQGETQYF. The CDR3 nucleotides read TGCGCCAGCAGCTTGGAAGCAGGGCAGGGAGAGACCCAGTACTTC. Drawing the rest from reference TRBV5-1 and TRBJ2-5, the complete variable domain is KAGVTQTPRYLIKTRGQQVTLSCSPISGHRSVSWYQQTPGQGLQFLFEYFSETQRNKGNFPGRFSGRQFSNSRSEMNVSTLELGDSALYLCASSLEAGQGETQYFGPGTRLLVL.

A few counts support this clone. The chain couples TRBV18 to TRBJ1-1; TRBD1 matches 7 bases. This CDR3 has 14 residues. V shed 3 bases, J shed 6 bases, and the junction held 7 bases outside the gene matches. Germline CDR1 and CDR2: KGHSH and LQKENI. The CDR3: CASSPSTGTPEAFF. In DNA form, the CDR3 reads TGTGCCAGCTCACCGTCGACAGGGACCCCTGAAGCTTTCTTT.

This clone was counted between two and nine times. V usage is TRBV6-1 and J usage is TRBJ2-5; 7 bases line up with TRBD1. V was pared by 5 bases and J by 2 bases, with 2 bases of the junction left unmatched. Germline CDR1 and CDR2: MNHNS and SASEGT. CDR3 length: 13 amino acids. In DNA form, the CDR3 reads TGTGCCAGCAGTACGGGACAGCAAGAGACCCAGTACTTC. It codes for CASSTGQQETQYF.